This TCR beta chain appears in the sequencing data of a study of cytomegalovirus exposure and HLA in healthy donors. Study outcomes and limitations: According to the study, 180 or so TCR beta chains were cytomegalovirus-associated. Most TCR sequences proved rare, with some public TCRs found in many donors.

Donors came from a validation cohort of 90 to 150 subjects, distinct from the first 666-subject cohort. Here immunoSEQ multiplex PCR was the method, and the copy in TCRdb shows in-frame clones only, minus some. The data hold approximately 140,000 clones, with around 88% observed a single time. Remarks on this clone: Its antigen remains unknown.

Germline values: CDR1 MDHEN, CDR2 SYDVKM. J was trimmed by 9 bases and V by 5 bases; bases with no gene match: 6. The CDR3 has 14 amino acids. Sequencing used PBMCs. V is TRBV28 and J is TRBJ1-6, with 8 bases fitting TRBD1. This TCR was recovered from a woman younger than 35 in good health and CMV-seropositive. CDR3 coding DNA: TGTGCCAGCAGTCCCGGACAGGGACGTTCACCCCTCCACTTT. It encodes CASSPGQGRSPLHF. Full variable domain (missing parts from reference TRBV28 and TRBJ1-6): DVKVTQSSRYLVKRTGEKVFLECVQDMDHENMFWYRQDPGLGLRLIYFSYDVKMKEKGDIPEGYSVSREKKERFSLILESASTNQTSMYLCASSPGQGRSPLHFGNGTRLTVT.